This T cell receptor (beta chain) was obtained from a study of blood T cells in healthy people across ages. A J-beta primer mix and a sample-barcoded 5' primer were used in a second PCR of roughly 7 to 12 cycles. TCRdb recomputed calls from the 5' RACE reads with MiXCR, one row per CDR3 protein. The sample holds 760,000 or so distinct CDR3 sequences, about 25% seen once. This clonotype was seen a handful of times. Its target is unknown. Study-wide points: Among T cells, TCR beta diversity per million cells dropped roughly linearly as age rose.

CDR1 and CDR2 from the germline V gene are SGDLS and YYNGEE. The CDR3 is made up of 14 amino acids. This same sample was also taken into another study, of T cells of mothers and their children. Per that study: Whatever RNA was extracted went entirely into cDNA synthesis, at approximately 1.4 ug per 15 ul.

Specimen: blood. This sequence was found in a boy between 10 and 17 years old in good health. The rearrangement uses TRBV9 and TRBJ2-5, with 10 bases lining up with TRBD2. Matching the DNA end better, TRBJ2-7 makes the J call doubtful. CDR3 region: CASSSSGGHYEQYF. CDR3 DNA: TGTGCCAGCAGCTCTAGCGGGGGACACTACGAGCAGTACTTC.